This TCR beta chain comes out of a study of CD8 T cells in ankylosing spondylitis. TCRdb itself ran the 5' RACE reads through MiXCR, one entry per CDR3 protein. This table holds around 150,000 distinct CDR3 sequences, around a third found once. This clonotype came up many times. This CDR3 has 16 residues. Trimming cost V 2 bases and J 3 bases, with 11 bases left between them. The germline V gene encodes CDR1 SGHVS and CDR2 FQNEAQ. The rearrangement joins TRBV7-8 to TRBJ2-6, with D unclear. The clonotype originates from a male donor with ankylosing spondylitis. Sequenced: synovial fluid, either unsorted or a sorted T cell fraction (not recorded which). CDR3 sequence: CASSLNPGSGANVLTF. The CDR3 DNA is TGTGCCAGCAGCTTAAATCCGGGTAGTGGGGCCAACGTCCTGACTTTC.